A single sample is the source of the 12 T cell receptor beta chains below, sequenced in a study of T cell responses to AZD1222 COVID-19 vaccine. Assay: immunoSEQ multiplex PCR; the TCRdb copy retains only in-frame clones and omits some. The table lists fewer than 200,000 clones, 85% to 90% of them singletons. The input for sequencing was peripheral blood, taken 28 days after the second AZD1222 dose. The receptors come from an adult who received the AZD1222 COVID-19 vaccine.

This clone was seen a single time. The V gene is TRBV7-9, the J gene TRBJ2-5; 8 bases are shared with TRBD2. CDR3 size: 16 residues. The V gene's germline CDR1 is SEHNR and CDR2 FQNEAQ (reference sequence). The V segment lost 5 bases and the J segment 5 bases; nucleotides outside the gene matches: 13. CDR3 loop: CASSQGDRGGRETQYF. Here the CDR3 DNA reads TGTGCCAGCAGCCAGGGTGACCGGGGGGGACGCGAGACCCAGTACTTC.

V usage is TRBV5-6 and J usage is TRBJ2-2; tentatively, D is TRBD1 (6 bases). The germline CDR1 and CDR2 sequences are SGHDT and YYEEEE. Trimming pared 4 bases from V and 0 bases from J, leaving 13 bases between. CDR3 length: 16 amino acids. CDR3 region: CASSHSGTTNTGELFF. CDR3 in DNA: TGTGCCAGCAGCCATTCCGGGACAACGAACACCGGGGAGCTGTTTTTT.

In nucleotides, the CDR3 is TGCGCCAGCAGCACAGGACTAGCGGGGGTGGAAGAGACCCAGTACTTC. It is translated as CASSTGLAGVEETQYF. The rearrangement joins TRBV5-1 to TRBJ2-5, with TRBD2 identical over 13 bases. Germline lookup yields CDR1 SGHRS and CDR2 YFSETQ. This CDR3 contains 16 residues. V lost 4 bases to trimming and J lost 3 bases; unmatched junction nucleotides: 6.

The J gene is TRBJ1-4, the V gene TRBV5-1; 10 bases agree with TRBD1. The germline gives CDR1 SGHRS, CDR2 YFSETQ. This CDR3 has 14 amino acids. V was pared by 3 bases and J by 7 bases, with 3 bases of the junction left unmatched. As DNA, the CDR3 is TGCGCCAGCAGCTATGGGACAGGGGTTGAAAAACTGTTTTTT. It translates to CASSYGTGVEKLFF.

The V gene is TRBV27, the J gene TRBJ1-1; D is undetermined. V was clipped by 3 bases and J by 1 base, with 6 bases between them. CDR1 is MNHEY, CDR2 SMNVEV, per germline (reference sequence). The CDR3 runs 13 residues. The CDR3 sequence: CASSFVENTEAFF. CDR3 nucleotides: TGTGCCAGCAGTTTCGTTGAGAACACTGAAGCTTTCTTT.

The gene calls are TRBV18 and TRBJ1-2, with 7 bases lining up with TRBD1. From germline, CDR1 is KGHSH and CDR2 LQKENI. The CDR3 is 15 amino acids. V was pared by 2 bases and J by 10 bases, with 13 bases of the junction left unmatched. In nucleotides, the CDR3 is TGTGCCAGCTCACCAAAATTGAACACAGGGGACAACTACACCTTC. Translated: CASSPKLNTGDNYTF. Full variable domain (remainder filled in from reference TRBV18 and TRBJ1-2): NAGVMQNPRHLVRRRGQEARLRCSPMKGHSHVYWYRQLPEEGLKFMVYLQKENIIDESGMPKERFSAEFPKEGPSILRIQQVVRGDSAAYFCASSPKLNTGDNYTFGSGTRLTVV.

This chain connects TRBV5-1 to TRBJ2-7; 9 nucleotides align to TRBD1. The germline gives CDR1 SGHRS, CDR2 YFSETQ. The CDR3 runs to 19 residues. Trimming took 0 bases from V and 4 from J; bases not matched to a gene: 17. The CDR3 loop reads CASSLAMGTGKLRAYEQYF. Here the CDR3 DNA reads TGCGCCAGCAGCTTGGCTATGGGGACAGGGAAGCTTCGGGCGTACGAGCAGTACTTC.

Comment on this clone: At one boundary the junction diverges from the germline segment, which might be a read error. The genes are TRBV12-5 and TRBJ1-2, with a possible D match to TRBD1 (5 bases). The CDR3 totals 12 residues. Germline V gene sequence: CDR1 LGHNT, CDR2 FRNRAP. The CDR3, as DNA: TGTGCTAGTGGTCTGGGCGGGTCAGGGCTTTACTTC. The encoded protein is CASGLGGSGLYF.

The gene calls are TRBV18 and TRBJ1-6; 7 nucleotides align to TRBD1. This CDR3 spans 17 amino acids. V lost 1 base, J lost 2 bases, and 5 bases stayed unmatched. From germline, CDR1 is KGHSH and CDR2 LQKENI. The CDR3 nucleotides read TGTGCCAGCTCACCACAGACAGGGACGACCTATAATTCACCCCTCCACTTT. Translation gives CASSPQTGTTYNSPLHF.

This clone came up a few times. This chain connects TRBV13 to TRBJ2-7; perhaps D is TRBD1 or TRBD2 (5 bases each). The germline CDR1 and CDR2 sequences are PRHDT and FYEKMQ (reference sequence). Trimming took 0 bases from V and 3 from J, leaving 12 bases between them. There are 15 residues in the CDR3. CDR3 sequence: CASSLGIGESYEQYF. The CDR3, as DNA: TGTGCCAGCAGCTTAGGCATAGGGGAGAGCTACGAGCAGTACTTC.

The CDR3 nucleotides read TGTGCCAGTAGTACTCAACGGGACTCCTACGAGCAGTACTTC. Protein product: CASSTQRDSYEQYF. V usage is TRBV19 and J usage is TRBJ2-7, with D possibly TRBD2 on 5 matching bases. Germline V gene data show CDR1 as LNHDA and CDR2 as SQIVND (reference sequence). The CDR3 length is 14 residues. Trimming took 4 bases from V and 0 from J, leaving 10 bases between them.

This chain uses TRBV6-1 with TRBJ2-7; D may match TRBD1 or TRBD2 (5 bases each). V was clipped by 1 base and J by 3 bases, with 10 bases between them. Germline loops: CDR1 MNHNS, CDR2 SASEGT. There are 14 residues in the CDR3. CDR3 sequence reads: CASSEGGPFYEQYF. In DNA form, the CDR3 reads TGTGCCAGCAGTGAAGGGGGACCTTTCTACGAGCAGTACTTC.